This TCR beta chain stems from a study of OX40 agonist ivuxolimab in advanced cancers. General observations from the study: On average, CD8+ T cells had more expanded clones than CD4+.

The germline CDR1 and CDR2 sequences are SEHNR and FQNEAQ (reference sequence). Losses at the gene ends were 2 bases for V and 4 bases for J; bases not matched to a gene: 6. The length of the CDR3 is 16 residues. About this clone itself: What it binds is not known.

Profiling relied on immunoSEQ multiplex PCR, and the TCRdb table lists in-frame clones only, not all of them. The sample has approximately 61,000 clones, about four fifths seen once; the top ten hold approximately 1.2%. The chain couples TRBV7-9 to TRBJ2-5; TRBD1 matches at 11 bases. The material was CD4+ or CD8+ T cells sorted from blood, obtained in a trial of the OX40 agonist ivuxolimab. The sequence came from an adult with an advanced solid tumor such as melanoma, head and neck, liver or kidney cancer. The CDR3: CASSLYGTGGSETQYF. Written as DNA, the CDR3 is TGTGCCAGCAGCTTATACGGGACAGGGGGTTCAGAGACCCAGTACTTC. Looking up the rest from reference TRBV7-9 and TRBJ2-5 gives the full variable domain: DTGVSQNPRHKITKRGQNVTFRCDPISEHNRLYWYRQTLGQGPEFLTYFQNEAQLEKSRLLSDRFSAERPKGSFSTLEIQRTEQGDSAMYLCASSLYGTGGSETQYFGPGTRLLVL.